These T cell receptor beta chains were read from a single sample in a study of T cell responses to AZD1222 COVID-19 vaccine. The data were produced by immunoSEQ multiplex PCR, yet TCRdb's version contains in-frame clones alone and is incomplete. The table has 120,000 to 150,000 clones, approximately 90% seen once. Sequenced here: peripheral blood, sampled on day 0 of AZD1222 vaccination. The receptors come from an adult in good health. Each CDR3 is given with its conserved first and last residue.

j_call,cdr3_length,v_call,cdr3_aa
TRBJ2-2,15,TRBV9,CASSVTGGSTGELFF
TRBJ1-5,17,TRBV15,CATSLTPGRLSNQPQHF
TRBJ1-1,15,TRBV5-6,CASSLSADADTEAFF
TRBJ1-1,15,TRBV28,CASKGGSHGITEAFF
TRBJ2-4,14,TRBV19,CASSMGTLIHIQYF
TRBJ2-3,16,TRBV28,CASSSFLAARTDTQYF
TRBJ2-3,15,TRBV27,CASSLTRGRTDTQYF
TRBJ1-3,13,TRBV12-3/TRBV12-4,CATRQSSGNTIYF
TRBJ2-2,14,TRBV18,CASSPGQGAGELFF
TRBJ1-4,14,TRBV3-1/TRBV3-2,CASSQEGQPEKLFF
TRBJ2-3,13,TRBV2,CASSEAGAGTQYF
TRBJ1-5,17,TRBV19,CASSLFHGAGFNQPQHF
TRBJ1-6,13,TRBV28,CASRPRGFGPLHF
TRBJ1-5,16,TRBV6-2/TRBV6-3,CASSYSMVAGRQPQHF
TRBJ1-2,12,TRBV27,CASSPGTGRYTF
TRBJ2-7,12,TRBV30,CAWSESVGEQYF
TRBJ1-4,15,TRBV9,CASGTTGATNEKLFF
TRBJ2-1,18,TRBV27,CASSSAVTGTGAYNEQFF
TRBJ1-5,17,TRBV23-1,CASSLMIQGYSNQPQHF
TRBJ2-7,18,TRBV7-9,CASSLAAGRPGGPGEQYF
TRBJ2-7,13,TRBV14,CASSQDWGREQYF
TRBJ2-1,11,TRBV10-3,CAISYMNEQFF
TRBJ2-3,13,TRBV11-2,CASSLYGTDTQYF
TRBJ2-6,20,TRBV19,CASNTWGVGRTGSGANVLTF
TRBJ1-5,15,TRBV5-4,CASSQQGRGNQPQHF
TRBJ2-7,13,TRBV18,CASSLGQGNEQYF
TRBJ2-3,14,TRBV3-1/TRBV3-2,CASSPGGGSDTQYF
TRBJ2-5,13,TRBV6-2/TRBV6-3,CASSPGRWETQYF
TRBJ2-2,17,TRBV3-1/TRBV3-2,CASSQAGAGPNTGELFF
TRBJ1-1,12,TRBV18,CASSPGPPEAFF
TRBJ2-1,16,TRBV5-1,CASSLPSGTLFNEQFF
TRBJ2-5,15,TRBV4-3,CASSQVQGYQETQYF
TRBJ1-2,15,TRBV5-6,CASIQTGGGTDGYTF
TRBJ1-2,14,TRBV18,CASSPGTAAYGYTF
TRBJ2-1,19,TRBV5-1,CASSLGRFSKREPDNEQFF
TRBJ2-1,17,TRBV5-6,CASSSPGLAGGPNEQFF
TRBJ2-7,13,TRBV30,CAWTKDGMYEQYF
TRBJ2-5,15,TRBV2,CASRGGPPLKETQYF
TRBJ2-1,16,TRBV6-1,CASSEVLGGIGNEQFF
TRBJ2-7,15,TRBV6-2/TRBV6-3,CASSYDGTGVREQYF
TRBJ1-4,15,TRBV4-3,CASSQGLGTNEKLFF
TRBJ1-2,14,TRBV11-2,CASSRTEANYGYTF
TRBJ1-2,17,TRBV25-1,CASRGELDPGRNYGYTF
TRBJ1-5,14,TRBV27,CASSPQSLNQPQHF
TRBJ1-1,14,TRBV7-3,CASSSTGTSGEAFF
TRBJ2-7,13,TRBV30,CAWRLAGAGEQYF
TRBJ2-5,13,TRBV2,CASSYRGGETQYF
TRBJ2-6,18,TRBV10-1,CASSGAFVSPTKRPSRTF
TRBJ2-1,12,TRBV19,CATNDFYNEQFF
TRBJ2-1,16,TRBV7-9,CASIRGWSRSYNEQFF